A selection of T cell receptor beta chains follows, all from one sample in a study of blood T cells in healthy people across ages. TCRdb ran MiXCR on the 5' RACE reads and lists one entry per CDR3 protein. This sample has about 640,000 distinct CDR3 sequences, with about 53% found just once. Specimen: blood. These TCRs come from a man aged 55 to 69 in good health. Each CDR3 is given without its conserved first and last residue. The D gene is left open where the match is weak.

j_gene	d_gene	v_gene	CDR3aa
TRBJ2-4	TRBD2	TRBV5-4	ASSPNLGLAGVAKNIQY
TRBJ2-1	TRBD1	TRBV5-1	ASSSGAGTGDHNEQF
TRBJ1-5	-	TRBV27	ASSFLGDGSHSNQPQH
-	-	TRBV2	ASTTGYGEQY
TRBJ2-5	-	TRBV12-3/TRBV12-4	ASSFRSETQY
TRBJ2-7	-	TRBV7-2	ASSFRQNEQY
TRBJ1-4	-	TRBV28	ASSVVGNEKLF
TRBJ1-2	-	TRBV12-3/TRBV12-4	ASSSTPFYGYT
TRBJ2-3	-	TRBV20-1	SALGTISADTQY
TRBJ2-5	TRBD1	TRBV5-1	ASSLGLPGQGGEETQY
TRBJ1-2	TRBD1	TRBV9	ASTTGNYGYT
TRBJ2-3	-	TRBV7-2	ASSSRGGLLGTQY
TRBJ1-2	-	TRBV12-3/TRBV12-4	ASRRGQRGGYT
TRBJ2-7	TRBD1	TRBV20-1	SAKKPGQGPDEQY
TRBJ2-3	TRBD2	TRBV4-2	ASSQGLADLNTQY
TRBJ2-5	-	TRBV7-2	ASSTPWGARETQY
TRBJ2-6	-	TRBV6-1	ASRAWQANSGANVLT
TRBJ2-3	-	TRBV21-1	ASSKEGKQTGEADTQY
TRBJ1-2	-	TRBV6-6	ASSLERDYGYT
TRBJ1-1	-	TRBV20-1	SASEVVNTEAF
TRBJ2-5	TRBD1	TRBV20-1	SAKTGGRQETQY
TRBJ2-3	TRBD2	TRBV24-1	ATSDPKRGGMTDTQY